Presented here are 3 T cell receptor beta chains from one specimen sequenced in a study of tissue T cells after allogeneic stem cell transplantation. Libraries were prepared by immunoSEQ multiplex PCR; TCRdb keeps only in-frame clonotypes and omits some of them. Seen here are some 10,000 clones, roughly two fifths observed once, and the top ten hold 1.5% to 2%. Time point described: mouse harvest day 7 after allogeneic transplant. Mouse grafts combined 10^7 T-cell-depleted bone marrow cells with 10^6 splenic CD5+ T cells. The material sequenced was skin. The receptor set was obtained from a female BALB/c mouse given C57BL/6 T cells with graft-versus-host disease after an allogeneic hematopoietic cell transplant.

By share, this clone ranks as medium-sized. The genes are named according to mouse. With the read ending 1 residue before the CDR3 end, the germline J gene is used to fill in that end. The V and J genes are TRBV20 and TRBJ2-4; D is unresolved. The germline gives CDR1 GFQATS, CDR2 STVNSAI. CDR3 length equals 10 residues. V was trimmed by 3 bases and J by 2 bases, leaving 0 bases between them. Incomplete CDR3 DNA: TGTGGTGCTAGTCAAAACACCTTGTAC. Translated: CGASQNTLY. The whole CDR3 sequence is CGASQNTLYF. The whole variable domain, remainder taken from reference TRBV20 and TRBJ2-4, is GALVYQYPRRTICKSGTSMRMECQAVGFQATSVAWYRQSPQKTFELIALSTVNSAIKYEQNFTQEKFPISHPNLSFSSMTVLNAYLEDRGLYLCGASQNTLYFGAGTRLSVL.

Concerning this clone: The gene names given are mouse names. The read halts 1 residue ahead of the CDR3 end, with the missing end drawn from the germline J gene. This sequence joins TRBV3 and TRBJ1-1, with 7 bases lining up with TRBD1. In germline, CDR1 is SNHLY, CDR2 FYNGKV (reference sequence). J lost 8 bases, V lost 3 bases, and 0 bases had no gene match. The CDR3 extends over 11 amino acids. Here the CDR3 reads CASSLTGEVFF. CDR3 bases read: TGTGCCAGCAGCTTGACAGGGGAAGTCTTC.

This clone has just a few counts. Mouse gene names and germline throughout. Read coverage stops 1 residue before the CDR3 terminus; the germline J gene supplies the remainder. The chain combines TRBV15 with TRBJ1-3, with D possibly TRBD1 on 6 matching bases. Germline V gene data show CDR1 as SGHND and CDR2 as FRSKSL. This CDR3 is built from 13 residues. The germline V and J ends were trimmed by 6 bases and 3 bases, with 9 bases remaining between them. Here the CDR3 reads CASSRDIGNTLYF. The part of the CDR3 DNA that was read is TGTGCCAGCAGCAGGGACATTGGAAATACGCTCTAT.